This TCR beta chain emerged from a study of patients and donors after allogeneic stem cell transplantation. Germline V lookup: CDR1 LGHDT, CDR2 YNNKEL (reference sequence). V lost 2 bases and J lost 7; bases outside the gene matches: 8. The CDR3 is made up of 14 amino acids. TCRdb reanalysed the RT-PCR reads using MiXCR and keeps one entry per CDR3 protein. The sample lists about a million distinct CDR3 sequences, approximately 18% occurring once. This clonotype has at least ten counts. V is TRBV3-1 and J is TRBJ2-7; 7 bases fit TRBD2. Specimen: blood, either unsorted or a sorted T cell fraction (not recorded which). This clonotype was sampled from a human donor who was either an allogeneic HSCT recipient or a stem cell or donor lymphocyte infusion donor (not recorded which). It is not recorded whose cells these are; they may come from a transplant donor. Written as DNA, the CDR3 is TGTGCCAGCAGCCAATTAACCCTCGGGGGGGAGCAGTACTTC. Translation: CASSQLTLGGEQYF.